One sample yielded the 10 T cell receptor beta chains listed below, sequenced in a study of identifying expanded T cells in peripheral blood. The table came from immunoSEQ multiplex PCR; TCRdb's copy has only in-frame clones and leaves some out. This table has roughly 100,000 clones, roughly 89% appearing once. Sample: blood. Receptor source: a person aged 18 to 75 in good health.

CDR3 nucleotide sequence: TGTGCCAGCAGCTTAGTTCACACCGGGGAGCTGTTTTTT. As protein: CASSLVHTGELFF. The V gene is TRBV5-8, the J gene TRBJ2-2; D unclear. CDR3 length: 13 residues. V lost 2 bases to trimming and J lost 3 bases, with 5 bases between them. CDR1 and CDR2 from the germline V gene are SGHTS and YDEGEE.

The chain recombines TRBV9 with TRBJ2-1; TRBD2 matches 10 bases. This CDR3 is built from 16 residues. Germline V gene sequence: CDR1 SGDLS, CDR2 YYNGEE. The trim removed 4 bases at V and 7 bases at J, leaving 11 bases unmatched. The CDR3 DNA sequence: TGTGCCAGCAGCTACACCGAACTAGCGGGGTTGAATGAGCAGTTCTTC. It encodes CASSYTELAGLNEQFF.

This sequence joins TRBV6-6 and TRBJ1-2; no definite D call. CDR1 is MNHNY, CDR2 SVGAGI, per germline (reference sequence). The CDR3 runs to 14 residues. The V gene lost 2 bases and the J gene lost 0 bases, with 7 bases spanning the gap. CDR3 region: CASSYEGTNYGYTF. CDR3 DNA: TGTGCCAGCAGTTACGAGGGAACTAACTATGGCTACACCTTC.

The chain recombines TRBV25-1 with TRBJ2-7; either TRBD1 or TRBD2 may fit D (5 bases each). Between the trimmed V and J ends, which lost 4 bases and 4 bases, there was a span of 20 bases. Germline-derived CDR1 and CDR2 are MGHDK and SYGVNS. The CDR3 extends over 16 amino acids. CDR3 amino acids: CASSALRGTGRYEQYF. The DNA for the CDR3 is TGTGCCAGCAGTGCGCTACGTGGGACGGGACGGTACGAGCAGTACTTC.

DNA for the CDR3: TGTGCCAGCAGCCTCCTGGACCCGCAGTCTTATAATTCACCCCTCCACTTT. Residues: CASSLLDPQSYNSPLHF. V gene TRBV21-1 combines with J gene TRBJ1-6. TRBV21-1 is assigned pseudogene status. The CDR3 is 17 residues long.

This sequence joins TRBV7-9 and TRBJ2-1, with a tentative D call TRBD1 (5 bases). V was shortened by 5 bases and J by 8 bases, with 10 bases between the two germline ends. The CDR3 covers 12 residues. CDR1 and CDR2 from the germline V gene are SEHNR and FQNEAQ (reference sequence). The CDR3 loop reads CASSPLGDEQFF. CDR3 in DNA: TGTGCCAGCAGCCCCCTAGGGGATGAGCAGTTCTTC.

This chain links TRBV11-2 with TRBJ2-2; 7 positions agree with TRBD2. The CDR3 is 19 amino acids. Germline CDR1 SGHAT, CDR2 FQNNGV. After removal of 2 bases from V and 1 base from J, the junction contained 13 bases not matched to a gene. The CDR3 protein is CASSLSLLGGGVNTGELFF. CDR3 DNA: TGTGCCAGCAGCTTATCATTGTTAGGCGGGGGAGTGAACACCGGGGAGCTGTTTTTT.

The CDR3: CAISQDQASLSTDTQYF. The CDR3 DNA follows: TGTGCCATCAGTCAAGATCAGGCCTCATTAAGCACAGATACGCAGTATTTT. The chain has TRBV10-3 and TRBJ2-3; D uncertain. Trimming removed 5 bases at V and 0 bases at J, with 18 bases between. CDR3 length: 17 residues. CDR1 is ENHRY and CDR2 is SYGVKD in the germline V gene.

This sequence joins TRBV7-2 and TRBJ2-7; D may be TRBD2 (7 bases). There are 18 residues in the CDR3. Germline assignment: CDR1 SGHTA and CDR2 FQGNSA. V dropped 1 base and J dropped 2 bases, with 21 bases sitting between them. The CDR3 DNA is TGTGCCAGCAGCTTAGATCGTGGCGGGGGCCCCGGGACCTACGAGCAGTACTTC. It is translated as CASSLDRGGGPGTYEQYF.

The genes are TRBV9 and TRBJ2-2; the D is unclear. The CDR3 is 12 amino acids. V lost 4 bases and J lost 8, with 9 bases in between. Germline lookup yields CDR1 SGDLS and CDR2 YYNGEE. CDR3 amino acids: CASSLLVGELFF. The DNA for the CDR3 is TGTGCCAGCAGCCTTCTAGTTGGGGAGCTGTTTTTT.